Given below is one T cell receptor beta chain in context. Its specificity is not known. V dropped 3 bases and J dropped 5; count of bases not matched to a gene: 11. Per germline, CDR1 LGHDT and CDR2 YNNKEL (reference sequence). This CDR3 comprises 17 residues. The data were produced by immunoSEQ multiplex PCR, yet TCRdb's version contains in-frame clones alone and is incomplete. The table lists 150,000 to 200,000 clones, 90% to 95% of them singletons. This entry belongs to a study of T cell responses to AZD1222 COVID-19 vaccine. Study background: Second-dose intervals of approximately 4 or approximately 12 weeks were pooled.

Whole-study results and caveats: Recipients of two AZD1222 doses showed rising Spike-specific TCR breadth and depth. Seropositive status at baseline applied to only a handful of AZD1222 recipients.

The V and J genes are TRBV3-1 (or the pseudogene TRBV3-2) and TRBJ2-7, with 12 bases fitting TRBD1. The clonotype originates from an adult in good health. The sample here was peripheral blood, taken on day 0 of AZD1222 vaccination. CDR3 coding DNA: TGTGCCAGCAGCCAGGTCCCGGGACAGGGGGCGCAGCACGAGCAGTACTTC. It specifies CASSQVPGQGAQHEQYF.